Listed here is a single TCR beta chain. The record originates from a study of blood T cell repertoires in COVID-19. Looking at the study overall: The study drew acute and convalescent COVID-19 samples from the United States, Italy and Spain. PBMCs, B-cell-depleted T cells, or T cells were the source of the cDNA or gDNA that made up the material.

Repertoires were generated with immunoSEQ multiplex PCR, while TCRdb's copy carries only in-frame clones and drops some. The sample includes about 200,000 clones, about 94% of them seen just once. The Seattle patients joined while their infection was active and were tracked longitudinally afterward. This CDR3 is built from 16 residues. J lost 6 bases, V lost 4 bases, and 11 bases had no gene match. From germline, CDR1 is SGDLS and CDR2 YYNGEE. This sequence was found in a man aged 55 to 69 with COVID-19, enrolled during active disease. The sample taken for sequencing was peripheral blood. The chain has TRBV9 and TRBJ2-3, with 10 nucleotides matching TRBD1. As DNA, the CDR3 is TGTGCCAGCAGCCCTACGGGACAGGGGTATTCGGATACGCAGTATTTT. This sequence encodes CASSPTGQGYSDTQYF.